The source of this TCR beta chain is a study of blood T cell repertoires in COVID-19. The wider study: COVID-19 samples, acute and convalescent, were from the United States, Italy and Spain. In each case, the material was cDNA or gDNA derived from T cells, B-cell-depleted T cells, or PBMCs.

V gave up 7 bases and J gave up 2 bases, with 12 bases separating them. This CDR3 has 14 amino acids. Germline CDR1 reads MNHEY; CDR2 reads SMNVEV (reference sequence). This clone has just one count. Per the study methods: Amplified reference gene primers provided the basis for estimating nucleated cell counts. Data came from immunoSEQ multiplex PCR; TCRdb stores just in-frame clones and leaves some out. V and J calls and clone size come straight from that table; D and trimming were deduced from the DNA. The sample holds some 110,000 clones, about 90% seen once. Specimen: peripheral blood. The chain recombines TRBV27 with TRBJ2-1; D is perhaps TRBD1 (5 bases). The TCR comes from a human donor in a cohort sampled during active COVID-19. CDR3 sequence: CASTSAGTYNEQFF. CDR3 in DNA: TGTGCCAGCACATCAGCAGGGACCTACAATGAGCAGTTCTTC.